The 7 T cell receptor beta chains given below trace back to one sample, sequenced in a study of shared clonotypes between healthy human individuals. The table came from immunoSEQ multiplex PCR; TCRdb's copy has only in-frame clones and leaves some out. The repertoire has approximately 82,000 clones, 60% to 70% of them found once; the top ten carry around 50%. The sequencing sample was made of memory CD8+ T cells sorted from blood. Subset given: CD45RO+ cells pooled with CCR7-negative TemRA cells. Receptor source: a man aged 25-40 years in good health.

V is TRBV9 and J is TRBJ2-7; D gene uncertain. From germline, CDR1 is SGDLS and CDR2 YYNGEE. Trimming shortened V by 4 bases and J by 0 bases, and 14 bases separated the two germline ends. This CDR3 comprises 15 residues. In DNA form, the CDR3 reads TGTGCCAGCAGCTCAGATCAGACGGCCTCCTACGAGCAGTACTTC. Protein: CASSSDQTASYEQYF.

The chain employs TRBV27 and TRBJ2-7; the D is unclear. Germline-derived CDR1 and CDR2 are MNHEY and SMNVEV (reference sequence). The V and J ends lost 6 bases and 2 bases respectively, with 5 bases between them. This CDR3 contains 11 residues. DNA of the CDR3: TGTGCCAGCAGACAAGCCTACGAGCAGTACTTC. Translation: CASRQAYEQYF.

This clone was detected only a few times. This chain uses TRBV5-5 with TRBJ1-1; D call uncertain. The V end was cut by 1 base, the J end by 1 base, with 11 bases between. Germline V gene sequence: CDR1 SGHKS, CDR2 YYEKEE (reference sequence). This CDR3 spans 15 amino acids. CDR3 loop: CASSLLYQENTEAFF. Here the CDR3 DNA reads TGTGCCAGCAGCTTGTTGTATCAGGAGAACACTGAAGCTTTCTTT. Supplemented by reference TRBV5-5 and TRBJ1-1, the full variable domain reads DAGVTQSPTHLIKTRGQQVTLRCSPISGHKSVSWYQQVLGQGPQFIFQYYEKEERGRGNFPDRFSARQFPNYSSELNVNALLLGDSALYLCASSLLYQENTEAFFGQGTRLTVV.

The gene calls are TRBV5-1 and TRBJ1-2; unclear D gene. V was clipped by 1 base and J by 3 bases, with 7 bases between them. The CDR3 length is 13 residues. Germline V lookup: CDR1 SGHRS, CDR2 YFSETQ. Here the CDR3 DNA reads TGCGCCAGCAGCTTGACGCCCTACTATGGCTACACCTTC. It yields the protein CASSLTPYYGYTF.

The chain joins TRBV29-1 to TRBJ2-7; weak D call: TRBD1 (5 bases). The germline V gene has CDR1 SQVTM and CDR2 ANQGSEA. V lost 4 bases and J lost 0, with 16 bases in between. The CDR3 is 15 residues long. Written as DNA, the CDR3 is TGCAGCGTTGCTCCCTTTGGGGCGGCCTCCTACGAGCAGTACTTC. It is translated as CSVAPFGAASYEQYF.

This clone has a count of ten or more. The chain is built from TRBV6-4 and TRBJ2-1, with 7 positions matching TRBD2. Per the germline V gene, CDR1 is MRHNA and CDR2 is SNTAGT. V lost 6 bases to trimming and J lost 8 bases; unmatched junction nucleotides: 13. The CDR3 contains 15 residues. The CDR3 nucleotides read TGTGCCAGCAGCCAAAGGGGCGGGAGTCTGGATGAGCAGTTCTTC. It codes for CASSQRGGSLDEQFF.

The chain carries TRBV7-2 and TRBJ2-7; a possible D gene is TRBD2 (6 bases). Trimming left V 0 bases short and J 3 bases short, with 12 bases between. Germline V gives CDR1 SGHTA, CDR2 FQGNSA. The CDR3 has 15 residues. The chain's CDR3 is CASSLAGGHIYEQYF. The DNA for the CDR3 is TGTGCCAGCAGCTTAGCGGGAGGCCACATCTACGAGCAGTACTTC.